Each of the 16 T cell receptor beta chains below was sequenced from the same sample in a study of blood T cells in healthy people across ages. Primed by a sample-barcoded 5' primer and a J-beta primer mix, a second PCR proceeded for about 6 to 12 cycles. Using its own MiXCR run on the 5' RACE reads, TCRdb lists one record per CDR3 protein. The sample contains some 1.4 million distinct CDR3 sequences, roughly 40% of which appear only once. The sequenced material came from blood. Source of these receptors: a woman between 18 and 30 years old in good health.

This clonotype showed up just a few times. The chain carries TRBV9 and TRBJ2-3, with TRBD2 identical over 12 bases. The J segment lost 4 bases and the V segment lost 1 base, leaving 4 bases of the junction unmatched. Germline CDR1 is SGDLS and CDR2 is YYNGEE. This CDR3 region has 16 residues. The CDR3 bases are TGTGCCAGCAGCGTACTAGCGGGGGGGCCCCCAGATACGCAGTATTTT. This encodes CASSVLAGGPPDTQYF.

This clonotype occurred once. The chain has TRBV4-1 and TRBJ2-2; weak D call: TRBD1 (6 bases). Germline CDR1 is MGHRA and CDR2 is YSYEKL. The V gene lost 0 bases and the J gene lost 0 bases, with 11 bases spanning the gap. The CDR3 spans 17 residues. CDR3 in amino acids: CASSQESHRANTGELFF. CDR3 DNA sequence: TGCGCCAGCAGCCAAGAAAGTCACAGGGCGAACACCGGGGAGCTGTTTTTT.

This chain uses TRBV7-2 with TRBJ1-4; tentatively, D is TRBD1 (6 bases). V shed 8 bases and J shed 4 bases, with 17 bases lying between them. Per germline, CDR1 SGHTA and CDR2 FQGNSA. The CDR3 contains 15 residues. The CDR3 reads CASGTQGLINEKLFF. CDR3 sequence (DNA): TGTGCCAGCGGGACCCAGGGGCTCATTAATGAAAAACTGTTTTTT.

This clonotype occurred many times. The rearrangement joins TRBV28 to TRBJ2-1, with 13 bases aligning to TRBD2. The CDR3 runs 19 residues. After removal of 4 bases from V and 1 base from J, the junction contained 10 bases not matched to a gene. The germline CDR1 and CDR2 sequences are MDHEN and SYDVKM. DNA for the CDR3: TGTGCCAGCAGTTCCTCTGGACTAGCGGGAGTCGGGTCCTACAATGAGCAGTTCTTC. It is translated as CASSSSGLAGVGSYNEQFF.

Regarding this clonotype: Mismatch with germline at one junction end may stem from a read error. The rearrangement uses TRBV29-1 and TRBJ2-7; 8 nucleotides match TRBD2. Germline V gene data show CDR1 as SQVTM and CDR2 as ANQGSEA. The CDR3 has 14 residues. The CDR3 DNA reads as TGCGGCGTTCGCGCAGCGGGAGTTAACTACGAGCAGTACTTC. Its protein is CGVRAAGVNYEQYF.

The genes are TRBV6-5 and TRBJ2-5, with D possibly called TRBD1 or TRBD2 (7 bases each). Trimming took off 6 bases at V and 4 bases at J, with 21 bases between the two ends. The CDR3 totals 16 residues. Germline CDR1 reads MNHEY; CDR2 reads SVGAGI. The CDR3: CASRPFQGGIRETQYF. The CDR3 region has the DNA TGTGCCAGCAGGCCCTTTCAGGGGGGGATCCGAGAGACCCAGTACTTC.

A word on this clonotype: At one end, the junction sequence differs from germline, possibly due to a read error. This chain uses TRBV12-5 with TRBJ1-5; D uncertain. Germline loops: CDR1 LGHNT, CDR2 FRNRAP. This CDR3 region has 12 residues. This CDR3 is CASGLGFQPQHF. CDR3 in DNA: TGTGCTAGTGGCTTGGGGTTTCAGCCCCAGCATTTT.

V usage is TRBV12-3 or TRBV12-4 and J usage is TRBJ2-3; 10 bases map to TRBD2. This CDR3 has 19 amino acids. The junction had 17 bases not matched to a gene; V was cut back by 5 bases and J by 3 bases. The CDR3, as DNA: TGTGCCAGCAGTGCTCTATCGAAGCGGGGGGGCCATGTGACAGATACGCAGTATTTT. It is translated as CASSALSKRGGHVTDTQYF.

The chain recombines TRBV12-3 or TRBV12-4 with TRBJ2-5, with 8 bases that match TRBD1. The CDR3 loop spans 14 amino acids. V lost 5 bases, J lost 11 bases, and 13 bases stayed unmatched. For the CDR3, the DNA is TGTGCCAGCAGTCCGATGGGACAGGCGTTTCGGCAGTACTTC. This translates into CASSPMGQAFRQYF.

The chain employs TRBV13 and TRBJ1-2; possibly TRBD1 for D (6 bases). V was clipped by 3 bases and J by 4 bases, with 18 bases between them. Germline values: CDR1 PRHDT, CDR2 FYEKMQ (reference sequence). CDR3 length: 16 residues. The CDR3 loop is CASSFSGPRGGYGYTF. The CDR3 bases are TGTGCCAGCAGCTTCTCGGGACCCCGAGGGGGCTATGGCTACACCTTC.

This clonotype was counted only a few times. The V call is TRBV3-1, the J call TRBJ2-5; 14 bases are a match to TRBD2. Germline CDR1 LGHDT, CDR2 YNNKEL (reference sequence). V was pared by 4 bases and J by 2 bases, with 9 bases of the junction left unmatched. This CDR3 comprises 18 residues. CDR3: CASSPGTSGGLQQETQYF. DNA for the CDR3: TGTGCCAGCAGCCCCGGGACTAGCGGGGGACTACAACAAGAGACCCAGTACTTC.

This chain uses TRBV3-1 with TRBJ2-5; 9 bases match TRBD1. The J call could be wrong; TRBJ2-7 is a better fit for the DNA end. The CDR3 spans 14 residues. Per germline, CDR1 LGHDT and CDR2 YNNKEL (reference sequence). In nucleotides, the CDR3 is TGTGCCAGCAGCCAATTTGGGACAGGGAGCGAGCAGTACTTC. As protein: CASSQFGTGSEQYF.

This clonotype was detected a few times. The J gene is TRBJ1-5, the V gene TRBV7-9; 8 bases are a match to TRBD1. The CDR3 runs 20 residues. V was pared by 1 base and J by 0 bases, with 14 bases of the junction left unmatched. Germline V lookup: CDR1 SEHNR, CDR2 FQNEAQ (reference sequence). The CDR3, as DNA: TGTGCCAGCAGCTTAGGGCAGGGGGCAGGAGCTCACCTTAGCAATCAGCCCCAGCATTTT. This encodes CASSLGQGAGAHLSNQPQHF.

This clonotype was seen a few times. V is TRBV20-1 and J is TRBJ1-2; 7 bases map to TRBD1. V was pared by 2 bases and J by 7 bases, with 10 bases of the junction left unmatched. This CDR3 region has 14 residues. Germline V gives CDR1 DFQATT, CDR2 SNEGSKA (reference sequence). CDR3 in DNA: TGCAGTGCTAGACGCACAGGGGTTGTTGGTGGCTACACCTTC. This gives the protein CSARRTGVVGGYTF.

The table lists this clonotype with a few counts. The chain couples TRBV7-8 to TRBJ2-3; D is unresolved. V shed 2 bases and J shed 6 bases, with 12 bases lying between them. Germline assignment: CDR1 SGHVS and CDR2 FQNEAQ. CDR3 size: 14 residues. The CDR3 region has the DNA TGTGCCAGCAGCTTAAACCCCGGTGTGGATACGCAGTATTTT. Encoded protein: CASSLNPGVDTQYF.

The chain is built from TRBV25-1 and TRBJ1-3, with 8 nucleotides matching TRBD1. Germline V lookup: CDR1 MGHDK, CDR2 SYGVNS. This CDR3 spans 15 amino acids. V dropped 3 bases and J dropped 2; count of bases not matched to a gene: 3. The CDR3 is CASSDPGGPGNTIYF. DNA of the CDR3: TGTGCCAGCAGTGATCCAGGGGGCCCTGGAAACACCATATATTTT. The full variable domain, completed using reference TRBV25-1 and TRBJ1-3, is EADIYQTPRYLVIGTGKKITLECSQTMGHDKMYWYQQDPGMELHLIHYSYGVNSTEKGDLSSESTVSRIRTEHFPLTLESARPSHTSQYLCASSDPGGPGNTIYFGEGSWLTVV.